Shown below are 30 T cell receptor beta chains from a single sample sequenced in a study of cytomegalovirus exposure and HLA in healthy donors. The assay was immunoSEQ multiplex PCR, and TCRdb's table has in-frame clones only and misses some. This sample has about 190,000 clones, with roughly 80% found just once. Sequenced material: PBMCs. All receptors come from a woman under 30 in good health and CMV-seropositive.

This clone was counted a single time. The chain is built from TRBV7-9 and TRBJ1-4; 7 nucleotides match TRBD1. The length of the CDR3 is 13 residues. V dropped 3 bases and J dropped 8; count of bases not matched to a gene: 3. CDR1 SEHNR and CDR2 FQNEAQ come from the germline V gene (reference sequence). CDR3 in DNA: TGTGCCAGCAGCTTCAGGGGGAGGGAAAAACTGTTTTTT. Translating it yields CASSFRGREKLFF.

CDR3 sequence: CAILGGNGYTF. The DNA for the CDR3 is TGTGCCATTCTCGGGGGGAATGGCTACACCTTC. The chain couples TRBV25-1 to TRBJ1-2; possibly TRBD1 for D (5 bases). The CDR3 sequence is 11 residues long. Looked up from germline, CDR1 is MGHDK and CDR2 is SYGVNS. The V and J ends lost 10 bases and 6 bases respectively, with 12 bases between them.

The chain couples TRBV2 to TRBJ1-5; a weak D match, TRBD1 (5 bases). Germline V gene data show CDR1 as SNHLY and CDR2 as FYNNEI. V was cut by 2 bases and J by 2 bases, with 10 bases left in between. The CDR3 loop spans 15 amino acids. The CDR3 here is CASSEQGLGNQPQHF. In DNA form, the CDR3 reads TGTGCCAGCAGTGAACAGGGTTTGGGCAATCAGCCCCAGCATTTT.

The chain links TRBV7-9 to TRBJ1-4; a weak D match, TRBD1 (5 bases). The CDR3 has 15 residues. Germline V gene sequence: CDR1 SEHNR, CDR2 FQNEAQ (reference sequence). The V end was cut by 6 bases, the J end by 7 bases, with 18 bases between. The chain's CDR3 is CASRNRNGQGEKLFF. CDR3 nucleotides: TGTGCCAGCAGGAACCGCAACGGGCAGGGTGAAAAACTGTTTTTT.

The chain couples TRBV15 to TRBJ1-6; 9 positions agree with TRBD1. Per the germline V gene, CDR1 is LNHNV and CDR2 is YYDKDF (reference sequence). The CDR3 extends over 14 amino acids. J was trimmed by 8 bases and V by 4 bases; bases with no gene match: 3. The CDR3 sequence is CATSNRQGDSPLHF. For the CDR3, the DNA is TGTGCCACCAGCAACCGACAGGGGGATTCACCCCTCCACTTT.

The rearrangement joins TRBV21-1 to TRBJ1-3. TRBV21-1 is reported as a pseudogene. CDR3 length equals 17 residues. CDR3 loop: CASSTRVPPSSGNTIYF. The CDR3 DNA follows: TGTGCCAGCAGCACACGGGTCCCACCGAGCTCTGGAAACACCATATATTTT.

The J gene is TRBJ2-7, the V gene TRBV7-9, with D maybe TRBD2 (7 bases). CDR1 and CDR2 from the germline V gene are SEHNR and FQNEAQ (reference sequence). The CDR3 totals 15 residues. Trimming left V 4 bases short and J 5 bases short, with 18 bases between. The CDR3 loop is CASSSNRGASDEQYF. CDR3 in DNA: TGTGCCAGCAGCTCGAACCGGGGGGCGTCGGACGAGCAGTACTTC.

This clone was recorded a few times. The chain employs TRBV6-1 and TRBJ1-5; D unresolved. The CDR3 loop spans 13 amino acids. Germline lookup yields CDR1 MNHNS and CDR2 SASEGT. V was trimmed by 3 bases and J by 7 bases, leaving 10 bases between them. CDR3 in DNA: TGTGCCAGCAGTGAGGTCACGGTACAGCCCCAGCATTTT. It specifies CASSEVTVQPQHF.

The chain employs TRBV7-2 and TRBJ1-5; 9 bases line up with TRBD1. Unmatched junction bases numbered 2, after V lost 6 bases and J lost 2 bases. The CDR3 consists of 14 residues. Germline-derived CDR1 and CDR2 are SGHTA and FQGNSA. This chain's CDR3 is CASRGQGGNQPQHF. The CDR3 DNA is TGTGCCAGCAGGGGACAGGGAGGCAATCAGCCCCAGCATTTT.

V and J are TRBV27 and TRBJ2-2, with D possibly TRBD2 on 6 matching bases. The germline V and J ends were trimmed by 4 bases and 3 bases, with 6 bases remaining between them. The germline gives CDR1 MNHEY, CDR2 SMNVEV (reference sequence). The CDR3 is 13 amino acids. The chain's CDR3 is CASSWGDTGELFF. CDR3 DNA: TGTGCCAGCAGTTGGGGGGACACCGGGGAGCTGTTTTTT.

The chain uses TRBV14 and TRBJ2-1; the match to TRBD1 covers 10 bases. The length of the CDR3 is 15 residues. Looked up from germline, CDR1 is SGHDN and CDR2 is FVKESK. V was clipped by 3 bases and J by 5 bases; unmatched bases: 4. Written as DNA, the CDR3 is TGTGCCAGCAGCCACCTCGACAGGGGGCACAATGAGCAGTTCTTC. Translating gives CASSHLDRGHNEQFF.

V is TRBV5-1 and J is TRBJ1-2, with D perhaps TRBD1 (5 bases). Trimming left V 3 bases short and J 3 bases short, with 9 bases between. This CDR3 has 13 amino acids. CDR1 SGHRS and CDR2 YFSETQ come from the germline V gene. DNA of the CDR3: TGCGCCAGCAGCTGGACGGGGGACTATGGCTACACCTTC. As protein: CASSWTGDYGYTF.

CDR3 loop: CASSLERKAFF. As DNA, the CDR3 is TGTGCCAGCAGCTTAGAGAGGAAAGCTTTCTTT. The gene calls are TRBV7-8 and TRBJ1-1; D not certain. The germline gives CDR1 SGHVS, CDR2 FQNEAQ. The CDR3 contains 11 residues. Trimming took 1 base from V and 9 from J, leaving 6 bases between them. Supplemented by reference TRBV7-8 and TRBJ1-1, the full variable domain reads GAGVSQSPRYKVAKRGQDVALRCDPISGHVSLFWYQQALGQGPEFLTYFQNEAQLDKSGLPSDRFFAERPEGSVSTLKIQRTQQEDSAVYLCASSLERKAFFGQGTRLTVV.

This clone was recorded a few times. V usage is TRBV27 and J usage is TRBJ1-2; the match to TRBD1 covers 12 bases. The CDR3 length is 14 residues. Germline V gene sequence: CDR1 MNHEY, CDR2 SMNVEV (reference sequence). The V gene end was trimmed by 4 bases and the J gene end by 8 bases; junction bases not matched to a gene: 5. CDR3 bases: TGTGCCAGCAGTTCGGGACAGGGGGCGCTGGGCTACACCTTC. It codes for CASSSGQGALGYTF.

This clone was found a few times. The chain combines TRBV2 with TRBJ1-5, with D tentatively TRBD1 (6 bases). The CDR3 sequence is 15 residues long. The V end lost 2 bases, the J end lost 4 bases, and 12 bases lay between the germline ends. Germline V gives CDR1 SNHLY, CDR2 FYNNEI. The chain's CDR3 is CASSERGGANQPQHF. The CDR3 DNA sequence: TGTGCCAGCAGTGAACGCGGGGGCGCAAATCAGCCCCAGCATTTT.

The CDR3 region is CASSLVRGRENYGYTF. The DNA of the CDR3 is TGCGCCAGCAGCTTGGTTAGGGGGCGAGAAAACTATGGCTACACCTTC. The chain is built from TRBV5-1 and TRBJ1-2, with 7 bases fitting TRBD1. The CDR3 contains 16 residues. CDR1 is SGHRS and CDR2 is YFSETQ in the germline V gene. V gave up 0 bases and J gave up 2 bases; unmatched junction bases: 7.

This clone was counted a single time. This chain joins TRBV7-3 and TRBJ2-2, with a weak D call TRBD2 (5 bases). The CDR3 consists of 15 residues. The germline gives CDR1 SGHTA, CDR2 FQGTGA. Trimming took 1 base from V and 4 from J, leaving 10 bases between them. The CDR3 DNA is TGTGCCAGCAGCTTAATGCCAGGAGGCACCGGGGAGCTGTTTTTT. Residues: CASSLMPGGTGELFF.

The rearrangement joins TRBV4-1 to TRBJ1-1; unclear D gene. Trimming left V 4 bases short and J 1 base short, with 16 bases between. Germline CDR1 is MGHRA and CDR2 is YSYEKL. The CDR3 is 16 amino acids. In DNA, the CDR3 is TGCGCCAGCAGCCGACCGGGAAACATAGGGAACACTGAAGCTTTCTTT. This translates into CASSRPGNIGNTEAFF.

This chain joins TRBV27 and TRBJ2-7; 8 positions agree with TRBD2. CDR1 MNHEY and CDR2 SMNVEV come from the germline V gene (reference sequence). The CDR3 contains 15 residues. V was pared by 6 bases and J by 6 bases, with 13 bases of the junction left unmatched. The CDR3 DNA sequence: TGTGCCAGCAGACCCACGGGGGGGGCGGCGCGCGAGCAGTACTTC. It encodes CASRPTGGAAREQYF.

This clone has only a few counts. V is TRBV6-5 and J is TRBJ1-1, with a possible D match to TRBD1 (5 bases). The V end was cut by 6 bases, the J end by 4 bases, with 12 bases between. CDR1 and CDR2 (germline): MNHEY, SVGAGI. The CDR3 loop spans 13 amino acids. CDR3 residues: CASSRVWGTEAFF. As DNA, the CDR3 is TGTGCCAGCAGCAGGGTCTGGGGCACTGAAGCTTTCTTT.

The chain links TRBV5-4 to TRBJ1-2; possible D gene TRBD1, 5 bases. This CDR3 spans 12 amino acids. Between the trimmed V and J ends, which lost 6 bases and 5 bases, there was a span of 11 bases. CDR1 is SGHNT, CDR2 YYREEE, per germline (reference sequence). CDR3 protein: CASTTGGYGYTF. The CDR3 DNA reads TGTGCCAGCACCACAGGTGGTTATGGCTACACCTTC.

J is TRBJ1-2 and V is TRBV6-5; 10 bases fit TRBD1. Losses at the gene ends were 6 bases for V and 4 bases for J; bases not matched to a gene: 8. CDR3 length equals 15 residues. CDR1 and CDR2 (germline): MNHEY, SVGAGI. CDR3 sequence (DNA): TGTGCCAGCAGCCACGGGGGACAGGGGTTCTATGGCTACACCTTC. Amino acid sequence: CASSHGGQGFYGYTF.

This chain connects TRBV5-8 to TRBJ1-1; D unresolved. The CDR3 runs 13 residues. V was cut by 1 base and J by 1 base, with 5 bases left in between. Germline loops: CDR1 SGHTS, CDR2 YDEGEE. The CDR3 region has the DNA TGTGCCAGCAGCTTGAGAGCGAACACTGAAGCTTTCTTT. Encoded protein: CASSLRANTEAFF.

This clone appeared once. The gene calls are TRBV11-3 and TRBJ2-1; 10 bases are a match to TRBD2. The CDR3 is made up of 14 amino acids. Germline V lookup: CDR1 SGHNT, CDR2 YENEEA. The V segment lost 2 bases and the J segment 7 bases; nucleotides outside the gene matches: 2. Here the CDR3 reads CASSLLAGENEQFF. DNA of the CDR3: TGTGCCAGCAGCTTACTAGCGGGGGAGAATGAGCAGTTCTTC. The whole variable domain, remainder taken from reference TRBV11-3 and TRBJ2-1, is EAGVVQSPRYKIIEKKQPVAFWCNPISGHNTLYWYLQNLGQGPELLIRYENEEAVDDSQLPKDRFSAERLKGVDSTLKIQPAELGDSAVYLCASSLLAGENEQFFGPGTRLTVL.

The chain couples TRBV28 to TRBJ2-7, with D maybe TRBD2 (6 bases). Germline V gene data show CDR1 as MDHEN and CDR2 as SYDVKM. V was cut by 6 bases and J by 2 bases, with 14 bases left in between. This CDR3 is built from 14 residues. The CDR3 sequence is CASRAGSFTYEQYF. The DNA of the CDR3 is TGTGCCAGCAGGGCCGGGAGTTTTACCTACGAGCAGTACTTC.

Only one count was recorded for this clone. The rearrangement uses TRBV4-3 and TRBJ1-1, with 7 bases fitting TRBD1. Looked up from germline, CDR1 is LGHNA and CDR2 is YSLEER. This CDR3 spans 14 amino acids. Germline trimming cut 5 bases from V and 2 bases from J; bases unmatched to any gene: 5. CDR3 sequence: CASSSHRGNTEAFF. The DNA for the CDR3 is TGCGCCAGCAGCTCCCACAGGGGTAACACTGAAGCTTTCTTT.

This chain connects TRBV7-9 to TRBJ2-5; D may be TRBD1 (6 bases). The CDR3 is made up of 15 amino acids. Germline CDR1 SEHNR, CDR2 FQNEAQ (reference sequence). Trimming shortened V by 3 bases and J by 2 bases, and 13 bases separated the two germline ends. The CDR3 DNA sequence: TGTGCCAGCAGCTTTGGTTGGGGACAACAAGAGACCCAGTACTTC. This encodes CASSFGWGQQETQYF.

The table lists this clone with a few counts. The J gene is TRBJ1-1, the V gene TRBV6-1; D is uncertain. Per the germline V gene, CDR1 is MNHNS and CDR2 is SASEGT. With 1 base removed from V and 9 bases from J, the gap between germline ends came to 9 bases. The length of the CDR3 is 12 residues. CDR3: CASSEGAIQAFF. CDR3 nucleotide sequence: TGTGCCAGCAGTGAAGGGGCGATACAAGCTTTCTTT.

This clone has only a few counts. The genes are TRBV6-6 and TRBJ2-7; D is ambiguous. The CDR3 is made up of 13 amino acids. From germline, CDR1 is MNHNY and CDR2 SVGAGI (reference sequence). Trimming took off 2 bases at V and 0 bases at J, with 5 bases between the two ends. CDR3 nucleotide sequence: TGTGCCAGCAGTTACGACAACTCCTACGAGCAGTACTTC. The encoded protein is CASSYDNSYEQYF.

The rearrangement uses TRBV19 and TRBJ2-1; 7 positions match TRBD2. Germline V gene lookup returns CDR1 LNHDA and CDR2 SQIVND (reference sequence). The CDR3 is made up of 13 amino acids. With 8 bases clipped from V and 0 bases from J, the junction kept 1 base outside the gene matches. The CDR3 sequence is CASRTSSYNEQFF. The DNA for the CDR3 is TGTGCCAGTCGGACTAGCTCCTACAATGAGCAGTTCTTC. Supplemented by reference TRBV19 and TRBJ2-1, the full variable domain reads DGGITQSPKYLFRKEGQNVTLSCEQNLNHDAMYWYRQDPGQGLRLIYYSQIVNDFQKGDIAEGYSVSREKKESFPLTVTSAQKNPTAFYLCASRTSSYNEQFFGPGTRLTVL.